This TCR beta chain is from a study of T cell responses to AZD1222 COVID-19 vaccine. The wider study: Timing groups of about 4 and about 12 weeks for second doses were pooled.

Notes on this clone: Its antigen is as yet unknown.

Study-level points and caveats: Mostly white British, mostly female donors; authors suggested clonal diversity may be underestimated. Scientists sampled the repertoires only once the peak T cell response had passed.

Using immunoSEQ multiplex PCR, the repertoire was profiled, and TCRdb retains in-frame clones only, with some absent. The sample contains around 100,000 clones, over 80% of which appear only once. CDR1 is ENHRY, CDR2 SYGVKD, per germline. The CDR3 runs to 14 residues. V lost 6 bases to trimming and J lost 1 base, with 12 bases between them. The sequence was obtained from an adult in good health. J is TRBJ1-2 and V is TRBV10-3; D might be TRBD1 (6 bases). Sequenced material: peripheral blood, taken on day 0 of AZD1222 vaccination. The CDR3: CAIRGQDVNYGYTF. The CDR3 bases are TGTGCCATCAGGGGACAAGATGTTAACTATGGCTACACCTTC.